What follows are 10 T cell receptor beta chains derived from one specimen sequenced in a study of human thymus T cells. The table came from immunoSEQ multiplex PCR; TCRdb's copy has only in-frame clones and leaves some out. Of tens of thousands of clones in the sample, approximately 95% were seen once. Sequencing input: blood. Receptors originate from a girl less than two years old with a congenital heart defect but otherwise immunologically healthy.

The V call is TRBV11-2, the J call TRBJ2-7; D uncertain. V lost 5 bases and J lost 2, with 19 bases in between. Germline CDR1 and CDR2: SGHAT and FQNNGV. This CDR3 spans 16 amino acids. The CDR3 protein is CASSQVGRLQAYEQYF. In DNA, the CDR3 is TGTGCCAGCAGCCAGGTAGGTAGGCTCCAAGCCTACGAGCAGTACTTC.

The chain couples TRBV23-1 to TRBJ2-2, with D perhaps TRBD2 (5 bases). TRBV23-1 is filed as an ORF, its function uncertain. Deletions cut 9 bases from V and 8 bases from J, with 13 bases between. The CDR3 runs to 12 residues. Here the CDR3 DNA reads TGCGCCAGGAGGAAGGAGGTAGGGGAGCTGTTTTTT. Protein product: CARRKEVGELFF.

The CDR3 DNA sequence: TGTGCCATCACTAGCGGGAGTGGGGGGGATACGCAGTATTTT. The encoded protein is CAITSGSGGDTQYF. The rearrangement links TRBV10-3 to TRBJ2-3, with 10 bases fitting TRBD2. The V gene end was trimmed by 7 bases and the J gene end by 6 bases; junction bases not matched to a gene: 7. Looked up from germline, CDR1 is ENHRY and CDR2 is SYGVKD. The CDR3 totals 14 residues.

The gene calls are TRBV28 and TRBJ1-3; D unresolved. The CDR3 extends over 17 amino acids. Germline V gene data show CDR1 as MDHEN and CDR2 as SYDVKM. The V gene lost 6 bases and the J gene lost 4 bases, with 22 bases spanning the gap. Written as DNA, the CDR3 is TGTGCCAGCAGCCGAATCTCATTGAGGGATACAGGAAACACCATATATTTT. It specifies CASSRISLRDTGNTIYF. Full variable domain (rest looked up from reference TRBV28 and TRBJ1-3): DVKVTQSSRYLVKRTGEKVFLECVQDMDHENMFWYRQDPGLGLRLIYFSYDVKMKEKGDIPEGYSVSREKKERFSLILESASTNQTSMYLCASSRISLRDTGNTIYFGEGSWLTVV.

This clone was recorded a few times. The rearrangement uses TRBV27 and TRBJ2-2, with 9 bases matching TRBD2. J lost 4 bases, V lost 3 bases, and 6 bases had no gene match. This CDR3 is 16 amino acids long. Germline CDR1 is MNHEY and CDR2 is SMNVEV (reference sequence). Written as DNA, the CDR3 is TGTGCCAGCAGTTTCGGTCTAGCGGGAATCACCGGGGAGCTGTTTTTT. Translation: CASSFGLAGITGELFF.

The chain combines TRBV7-2 with TRBJ2-6, with 10 bases matching TRBD1. The V segment lost 3 bases and the J segment 1 base; nucleotides outside the gene matches: 6. Germline V gives CDR1 SGHTA, CDR2 FQGNSA. The CDR3 runs 18 residues. CDR3 residues: CASSFRDRGVSGANVLTF. The DNA for the CDR3 is TGTGCCAGCAGCTTTAGGGACAGGGGAGTGTCTGGGGCCAACGTCCTGACTTTC.

The chain links TRBV4-1 to TRBJ2-7; 14 positions match TRBD2. CDR1 and CDR2 from the germline V gene are MGHRA and YSYEKL. CDR3 length: 19 residues. J gave up 0 bases and V 2 bases, and 9 bases lay outside the gene matches. The CDR3 here is CASSQPGLAGAPSSYEQYF. The CDR3 DNA reads TGCGCCAGCAGCCAACCGGGACTAGCGGGAGCGCCAAGCTCCTACGAGCAGTACTTC.

The chain uses TRBV5-1 and TRBJ2-2; D remains ambiguous. Germline V CDR1 and CDR2: SGHRS, YFSETQ. There are 14 residues in the CDR3. V dropped 3 bases and J dropped 6 bases, with 12 bases sitting between them. CDR3 DNA: TGCGCCAGCAGCTCCTCCGCAATACCCGGGGAGCTGTTTTTT. Translated, it gives CASSSSAIPGELFF.

Here the CDR3 reads CAWTTSGNEQFF. DNA for the CDR3: TGTGCCTGGACGACTAGCGGAAATGAGCAGTTCTTC. V and J are TRBV30 and TRBJ2-1; 9 positions match TRBD2. Germline loops: CDR1 GTSNPN, CDR2 SVGIG (reference sequence). The CDR3 runs 12 residues. V gave up 4 bases and J gave up 7 bases; unmatched junction bases: 2. The full variable domain, rest sourced from reference TRBV30 and TRBJ2-1, is SQTIHQWPATLVQPVGSPLSLECTVEGTSNPNLYWYRQAAGRGLQLLFYSVGIGQISSEVPQNLSASRPQDRQFILSSKKLLLSDSGFYLCAWTTSGNEQFFGPGTRLTVL.

This clone was recorded once. V is TRBV19 and J is TRBJ1-2, with D unresolved. Germline V gives CDR1 LNHDA, CDR2 SQIVND (reference sequence). CDR3 length: 14 amino acids. V was trimmed by 5 bases and J by 5 bases, leaving 15 bases between them. The CDR3 sequence: CASSVSVGGYGYTF. For the CDR3, the DNA is TGTGCCAGTAGTGTCTCCGTGGGAGGGTATGGCTACACCTTC.